The clone carrying this T cell receptor beta chain was recorded many times. The antigen is not known. Amplification targeted TCR beta CDR3 regions from RNA transcripts. Initially, a first-round RT-PCR of the TCR CDR3 employed the HTBI primer set. TCRdb re-analysed the multiplex PCR reads in MiXCR, keeping a single row per CDR3 protein. Found here are nearly 750,000 distinct CDR3 sequences, 30% to 40% of them singletons; the top ten hold roughly 31%. Hyperthyroidism of Graves' type that showed no ophthalmopathy progression within 18 months was stable. Patients showing uncontrolled infection, other autoimmune disease, pregnancy or lactation were ineligible. The V and J ends lost 4 bases and 4 bases, in that order; junction bases with no gene match: 7. The CDR3 has 16 residues. The germline V gene encodes CDR1 SGHTA and CDR2 FQGTGA. This specimen comes from a study of T cells in Graves' hyperthyroidism and ophthalmopathy. Study findings and constraints: Ophthalmopathy, as predicted by the model, came a median about six months after the prediction. Patients with ophthalmopathy were separated from those with stable hyperthyroidism by a 13 V-J model.

This sequence joins TRBV7-3 and TRBJ2-7; 13 bases match TRBD2. Sequencing was done on a sample of blood. This TCR derives from a woman aged 40 to 55 with Graves' hyperthyroidism. Here the CDR3 reads CASSSPLAGGAYEQYF. CDR3 nucleotides: TGTGCCAGCAGCTCCCCACTAGCGGGAGGGGCGTACGAGCAGTACTTC. The complete variable domain, with remaining parts taken from reference TRBV7-3 and TRBJ2-7, reads GAGVSQTPSNKVTEKGKYVELRCDPISGHTALYWYRQSLGQGPEFLIYFQGTGAADDSGLPNDRFFAVRPEGSVSTLKIQRTERGDSAVYLCASSSPLAGGAYEQYFGPGTRLTVT.